The sequence of this TCR beta chain was determined in a study of T-cell memory formation after mild COVID-19. General study results and limits: CD4+ contracting clones were found mainly in CM and EM, and CD8+ ones in EMRA. Pre-infection memory harbored some responding clones, suggesting cross-reactive memory joined.

The authors produced TCR alpha and TCR beta cDNA libraries with sample barcodes and UMIs by 5'RACE using constant-segment primers. TCRdb re-called the 5' RACE reads with MiXCR, one entry per CDR3 protein. The data contain over 95,000 distinct CDR3 sequences, 20% to 25% of them seen just once; the ten biggest clones take up around 40%. The table lists this clonotype with a few counts. Its antigen is still unknown. This sequence originates from a young man who had mild COVID-19 (a few samples of this study predate the infection). Cell type and time point are not known. Input material: PBMCs or a T cell subset sorted from them (not recorded which).

CDR3 coding DNA: TGTGCCAGCACCACTCAGGGGGCACGCACAGATACGCAGTATTTT. It is translated as CASTTQGARTDTQYF. The rearrangement links TRBV9 to TRBJ2-3, with 8 bases lining up with TRBD1. Germline V lookup: CDR1 SGDLS, CDR2 YYNGEE. The CDR3 length is 15 residues. The trim removed 6 bases at V and 1 base at J, leaving 7 bases unmatched.